These T cell receptor beta chains were read from a single sample in a study of CD8 T cells in Susac syndrome. TCRdb analysed the immunoSEQ multiplex PCR reads with MiXCR anew, one entry per CDR3 protein. The table lists under 200,000 distinct CDR3 sequences, about 95% of them singletons. The sample was CD8+ T cells from PBMCs. All receptors derive from a human donor with multiple sclerosis. Each CDR3 is given with its conserved first and last residue. Each record gives: V gene, J gene, CDR3 protein.

>TRBV19|TRBJ1-5
CASSRGPSNQPQHF
>TRBV6-6|TRBJ1-2
CASSYSSTGYGYTF
>TRBV12-3/TRBV12-4|TRBJ2-7
CASSLGPRKDPVYEQYF
>TRBV19|TRBJ2-1
CASSGGIWSYNEQFF
>TRBV12-5|TRBJ2-1
CASVHQAYNEQFF
>TRBV20-1|TRBJ1-1
CSAPPDRVNTEAFF
>TRBV3-1|TRBJ2-1
CASSPFTRVNEQFF
>TRBV11-2|TRBJ2-7
CASSFYLRAPRGDPYEQYF
>TRBV11-2|TRBJ2-1
CASSLETGRDEQFF
>TRBV9|TRBJ1-5
CASSPGDGQPQHF
>TRBV27|TRBJ2-6
CASSLVAGAAGANVLTF
>TRBV14|TRBJ1-2
CASSQERTGHYGYTF
>TRBV2|TRBJ2-7
CASKTLQEYEQYF
>TRBV20-1|TRBJ2-7
CSASGSRETSYEQYF
>TRBV4-1|TRBJ1-5
CASSQAHNQPQHF
>TRBV19|TRBJ2-5
CASSRLRGPQETQYF
>TRBV5-1|TRBJ1-1
CASSSPGQGSEAFF
>TRBV27|TRBJ2-7
CASSPQEQEGYEQYF
>TRBV29-1|TRBJ2-6
CSVPAGANVLTF
>TRBV5-1|TRBJ2-5
CASSSTTGVQETQYF
>TRBV28|TRBJ1-1
CASSERTGSNTEAFF
>TRBV13|TRBJ1-2
CASSVTSDRGYGYTF
>TRBV12-3/TRBV12-4|TRBJ2-7
CASGTATYEQYF
>TRBV12-3/TRBV12-4|TRBJ2-3
CASSFLGVDTQYF
>TRBV20-1|TRBJ2-1
CSARDSLSYNEQFF
>TRBV28|TRBJ1-2
CASHPTGNYGYTF
>TRBV15|TRBJ2-5
CATSRGGSSMETQYF
>TRBV15|TRBJ2-5
CATSRGAVPETQYF
>TRBV27|TRBJ1-5
CASSRDRGGGQPQHF
>TRBV29-1|TRBJ2-3
CSVELAGGAYTQYF
>TRBV19|TRBJ1-2
CASSIGQGDGYTF
>TRBV20-1|TRBJ2-3
CSARVPRLAGATDTQYF
>TRBV7-9|TRBJ1-1
CASSLVLGGNTEAFF
>TRBV25-1|TRBJ2-1
CASSESPRARYNEQFF
>TRBV12-3/TRBV12-4|TRBJ2-6
CASTLIPPGGSSGANVLTF
>TRBV5-1|TRBJ2-7
CASSSDSPGQPHYEQYF
>TRBV12-3/TRBV12-4|TRBJ2-3
CASSPAGDTDTQYF
>TRBV5-1|TRBJ2-7
CASSLVARYYEQYF
>TRBV15|TRBJ2-7
CATSRDWTYEQYF
>TRBV28|TRBJ2-1
CASSLAQTFSSEQFF
>TRBV30|TRBJ2-5
CAWRTPKQETQYF
>TRBV4-1|TRBJ2-5
CASSHRHHLGRHREEVQETQYF
>TRBV7-9|TRBJ2-2
CASSASSVYTGELFF
>TRBV27|TRBJ2-1
CASSFRLAAYNEQFF
>TRBV5-1|TRBJ2-7
CASGYYRAGNYEQYF
>TRBV5-1|TRBJ1-5
CASKQGHF
>TRBV5-6|TRBJ2-7
CASSLGLVYEQYF